Below, 24 T cell receptor beta chains from the same sample are listed, as sequenced in a study of regulatory T cells in long-lasting Graves disease (dated by TCRdb to the early 2020s). The library was produced with multiplex PCR. The listed sequencing device is Illumina HiSeq 4000. CDR3 regions were amplified by Arm-PCR with iRepertoire HTBI primers to construct TCR beta libraries. TCRdb trimmed public reads at Q25 via fastp, called clones via MiXCR and kept in-frame beta chains. Rows merge per CDR3 protein into single entries with the most common DNA and genes. The sample yields around 400,000 distinct CDR3 sequences; about 21% were counted once. Approximately 15% of the sample is taken by the ten largest. What this sample's time point label stands for: persistent/refractory GD, antithyroid drugs over 5 years with positive TRAb. For both TCR sequencing and RNA sequencing, RNA was extracted from PBMCs in TRIzol.

Here the sequenced sample was peripheral blood mononuclear cells (PBMCs), taken when the disease was refractory, from a patient treated with antithyroid drugs. The receptor set was obtained from a female donor with Graves disease.

This clonotype has just a few counts. This rearrangement joins TRBV6-1 to TRBJ1-1; perhaps TRBD1 as D (5 bases). Germline CDR1 reads MNHNS; CDR2 reads SASEGT. V lost 6 bases and J lost 1, with 9 bases in between. The CDR3 is made up of 13 amino acids. The CDR3 is CASSGAQNTEAFF. The DNA for the CDR3 is TGTGCCAGCAGCGGGGCGCAGAACACTGAAGCTTTCTTT.

This clonotype was recorded many times. The chain carries TRBV12-3 or TRBV12-4 and TRBJ2-2; D might be TRBD1 (6 bases). The CDR3 is 16 residues long. Trimming shortened V by 4 bases and J by 5 bases, and 17 bases separated the two germline ends. The CDR3 protein is CASSSPRDTATGELFF. CDR3 sequence (DNA): TGTGCCAGCAGTTCCCCCCGGGACACAGCTACCGGGGAGCTGTTTTTT.

At least ten counts were recorded for this clonotype. V usage is TRBV28 and J usage is TRBJ1-4, with 9 bases identical to TRBD1. CDR3 size: 17 residues. The ends lost 2 bases at V and 6 bases at J; junction bases unmatched: 10. The V gene's germline CDR1 is MDHEN and CDR2 SYDVKM. In DNA, the CDR3 is TGTGCCAGCAGTTTAGTTTCGCCCCGGGACAGGGATGAAAAACTGTTTTTT. It translates to CASSLVSPRDRDEKLFF.

This clonotype was counted between two and nine times. The chain joins TRBV20-1 to TRBJ1-1; tentative D call: TRBD1 (6 bases). The CDR3 length is 15 residues. V shed 0 bases and J shed 1 base, with 12 bases lying between them. Germline assignment: CDR1 DFQATT and CDR2 SNEGSKA (reference sequence). The CDR3 DNA reads TGCAGTGCTAGAGAGGTTTGGGGGGCGAACACTGAAGCTTTCTTT. As protein: CSAREVWGANTEAFF.

This clonotype was recorded at least ten times. The chain joins TRBV28 to TRBJ1-2; D call uncertain. V was pared by 6 bases and J by 7 bases, with 9 bases between. Germline V gene data show CDR1 as MDHEN and CDR2 as SYDVKM. The CDR3 is 11 amino acids. CDR3 protein: CASRGATGYTF. CDR3 in DNA: TGTGCCAGCAGAGGAGCAACTGGCTACACCTTC.

This clonotype was seen more than once but under ten times. The chain links TRBV24-1 to TRBJ2-4; D is undetermined. The CDR3 has 13 amino acids. Per the germline V gene, CDR1 is KGHDR and CDR2 is SFDVKD. Trimming shortened V by 3 bases and J by 6 bases, and 8 bases separated the two germline ends. CDR3 amino acids: CATSDLGTNIQYF. CDR3 coding DNA: TGTGCCACCAGTGATCTAGGTACAAACATTCAGTACTTC.

This clonotype was observed a single time. J is TRBJ2-1 and V is TRBV6-1, with D tentatively TRBD1 (5 bases). CDR1 and CDR2 (germline): MNHNS, SASEGT. This CDR3 spans 16 amino acids. The germline V and J ends were trimmed by 6 bases and 0 bases, with 15 bases remaining between them. DNA of the CDR3: TGTGCCAGCAGAGGTAGACAGATCAGCTCCTACAATGAGCAGTTCTTC. Translated, it gives CASRGRQISSYNEQFF.

This chain links TRBV5-1 with TRBJ1-1; the match to TRBD1 covers 10 bases. The V gene's germline CDR1 is SGHRS and CDR2 YFSETQ. The CDR3 is 16 residues long. Trimming took 4 bases from V and 0 from J; bases not matched to a gene: 6. CDR3 region: CASSGTGQGVNTEAFF. The CDR3 nucleotides read TGCGCCAGCAGCGGTACCGGACAGGGGGTGAACACTGAAGCTTTCTTT. The full variable domain, rest sourced from reference TRBV5-1 and TRBJ1-1, is KAGVTQTPRYLIKTRGQQVTLSCSPISGHRSVSWYQQTPGQGLQFLFEYFSETQRNKGNFPGRFSGRQFSNSRSEMNVSTLELGDSALYLCASSGTGQGVNTEAFFGQGTRLTVV.

The V call is TRBV7-9, the J call TRBJ2-7, with D possibly matching TRBD2 (6 bases). Germline CDR1 SEHNR, CDR2 FQNEAQ (reference sequence). Trimming took 2 bases from V and 3 from J, leaving 14 bases between them. The CDR3 totals 15 residues. The CDR3, as DNA: TGTGCCAGCAGCTTACTGGGAGGCCCTAACTACGAGCAGTACTTC. It is translated as CASSLLGGPNYEQYF.

This clonotype was seen a few times. The J gene is TRBJ2-5, the V gene TRBV20-1; possibly TRBD2 for D (5 bases). This CDR3 region has 13 residues. Per the germline V gene, CDR1 is DFQATT and CDR2 is SNEGSKA (reference sequence). Trimming removed 6 bases from V and 2 bases from J, with 13 bases in between. The CDR3 DNA reads TGCAGTGCGGGCGAGGGTTATCAAGAGACCCAGTACTTC. This sequence encodes CSAGEGYQETQYF.

As to this clonotype: This may be a read error, as it is one base from a much larger clone. J is TRBJ2-5 and V is TRBV30; a weak D match, TRBD2 (5 bases). The CDR3 is 12 amino acids. CDR1 and CDR2 (germline): GTSNPN, SVGIG (reference sequence). V was pared by 8 bases and J by 1 base, with 11 bases between. The CDR3 here is CARTVGQETQYF. CDR3 bases: TGTGCCCGGACTGTCGGCCAAGAGACCCAGTACTTC.

The J gene is TRBJ2-5, the V gene TRBV30; D perhaps matches TRBD2 (6 bases). This CDR3 has 17 residues. Trimming removed 1 base from V and 2 bases from J, with 20 bases in between. The germline V gene encodes CDR1 GTSNPN and CDR2 SVGIG (reference sequence). The CDR3 here is CAWSAPPGGWEQETQYF. The CDR3 DNA reads as TGTGCCTGGAGTGCCCCTCCCGGGGGTTGGGAACAAGAGACCCAGTACTTC. Combining the CDR3 with reference TRBV30 and TRBJ2-5 gives the whole variable domain SQTIHQWPATLVQPVGSPLSLECTVEGTSNPNLYWYRQAAGRGLQLLFYSVGIGQISSEVPQNLSASRPQDRQFILSSKKLLLSDSGFYLCAWSAPPGGWEQETQYFGPGTRLLVL.

There are many counts of this clonotype. The chain recombines TRBV12-3 or TRBV12-4 with TRBJ2-7; D gene ambiguous. V lost 2 bases and J lost 4, with 9 bases in between. There are 13 residues in the CDR3. CDR3 amino acids: CASSLIDSYEQYF. The CDR3 region has the DNA TGTGCCAGCAGTTTAATAGACTCTTACGAGCAGTACTTC.

This clonotype was seen ten or more times. The chain is built from TRBV12-3 or TRBV12-4 and TRBJ1-1, with TRBD1 as a possible D gene (6 bases). The V end was cut by 6 bases, the J end by 1 base, with 21 bases between. The CDR3 spans 17 residues. The CDR3 reads CASRGDNQGRGNTEAFF. The DNA for the CDR3 is TGTGCCAGCAGGGGGGACAATCAGGGGAGGGGGAACACTGAAGCTTTCTTT.

Comment on this clonotype: A much larger clone is a single base away; this may be a read error. This chain links TRBV27 with TRBJ1-2; D is possibly TRBD1 (5 bases). The CDR3 runs 15 residues. Germline lookup yields CDR1 MNHEY and CDR2 SMNVEV (reference sequence). The CDR3, as DNA: TGTGTCAGCAGTGCCTTCGGCGGGGGTAACTATGGCTACACCTTC. Its translation: CVSSAFGGGNYGYTF.

The CDR3 spells CASSSLTGGETQYF. CDR3 DNA sequence: TGCGCCAGCAGCTCCCTGACCGGGGGGGAGACCCAGTACTTC. The rearrangement links TRBV4-1 to TRBJ2-5; 7 bases are a match to TRBD2. Germline V CDR1 and CDR2: MGHRA, YSYEKL. J lost 5 bases, V lost 5 bases, and 8 bases had no gene match. The CDR3 is 14 residues long.

This clonotype showed up many times. The chain recombines TRBV2 with TRBJ2-3, with a tentative D call TRBD1 (5 bases). V lost 6 bases and J 0 bases, leaving 13 bases between the germline ends. The CDR3 is 15 residues long. The germline gives CDR1 SNHLY, CDR2 FYNNEI. Here the CDR3 reads CASRWVQESTDTQYF. Here the CDR3 DNA reads TGTGCCAGCAGATGGGTACAGGAGAGCACAGATACGCAGTATTTT.

V gene TRBV28 combines with J gene TRBJ2-3, with 14 bases identical to TRBD2. CDR3 length: 20 amino acids. J lost 3 bases, V lost 3 bases, and 14 bases had no gene match. CDR1 is MDHEN and CDR2 is SYDVKM in the germline V gene. This chain's CDR3 is CASSFGTSGSQAQLTDTQYF. The CDR3 nucleotides are TGTGCCAGCAGTTTCGGGACTAGCGGGAGTCAGGCCCAGTTAACAGATACGCAGTATTTT.

This clonotype was seen many times. This chain links TRBV28 with TRBJ1-6; 7 bases agree with TRBD1. The CDR3 has 15 residues. Trimming at V came to 5 bases and at J to 7 bases, leaving 8 bases not matched to a gene. Germline-derived CDR1 and CDR2 are MDHEN and SYDVKM. DNA for the CDR3: TGTGCCAGCAGTGCCCCCAGGGGGGGAAATTCACCCCTCCACTTT. Protein sequence: CASSAPRGGNSPLHF.

This clonotype was picked up a small number of times. This chain connects TRBV28 to TRBJ2-3, with TRBD1 as a possible D gene (6 bases). V shed 3 bases and J shed 4 bases, with 20 bases lying between them. The germline CDR1 and CDR2 sequences are MDHEN and SYDVKM. The CDR3 runs to 17 residues. In DNA form, the CDR3 reads TGTGCCAGCAGTTTTTCAGGGGCCCGGACATTATCAGATACGCAGTATTTT. It specifies CASSFSGARTLSDTQYF.

The chain links TRBV5-1 to TRBJ2-5; 7 nucleotides align to TRBD1. J was trimmed by 4 bases and V by 4 bases; bases with no gene match: 10. The CDR3 extends over 15 amino acids. Per the germline V gene, CDR1 is SGHRS and CDR2 is YFSETQ. The CDR3 DNA reads TGCGCCAGCAGCACGTCCGGGACAGTTAGAGAGACCCAGTACTTC. Amino acid sequence: CASSTSGTVRETQYF.

This clonotype was seen many times. The CDR3 region is CASSYPTSGNYEQYF. DNA for the CDR3: TGTGCCAGCAGTTACCCAACTAGCGGGAACTACGAGCAGTACTTC. V and J are TRBV6-5 and TRBJ2-7; TRBD2 matches at 10 bases. Germline loops: CDR1 MNHEY, CDR2 SVGAGI. The ends lost 2 bases at V and 3 bases at J; junction bases unmatched: 4. The CDR3 has 15 amino acids.

This clonotype showed up many times. V and J are TRBV19 and TRBJ2-2; D call uncertain. V was clipped by 1 base and J by 1 base, with 10 bases between them. The length of the CDR3 is 16 residues. Germline V gene data show CDR1 as LNHDA and CDR2 as SQIVND (reference sequence). The CDR3 DNA sequence: TGTGCCAGTAGTATAGTGGGCAATCAGAACACCGGGGAGCTGTTTTTT. Translation: CASSIVGNQNTGELFF.

This clonotype was detected ten times or more. For the CDR3, the DNA is TGTGCCAGCAGTGAATTACTAGCGGGAGACCAAAGCTACGAGCAGTACTTC. Translating it yields CASSELLAGDQSYEQYF. The chain joins TRBV25-1 to TRBJ2-7, with 11 bases lining up with TRBD2. The CDR3 covers 17 residues. J lost 3 bases, V lost 1 base, and 8 bases had no gene match. CDR1 MGHDK and CDR2 SYGVNS come from the germline V gene.